Listed here is a single T cell receptor (beta chain). Its antigen is still unknown. Per-base qualities were not stored, and no clone one base away is much larger. In total, roughly 710 healthy bone marrow donors made up the cohort. Cohort members were all nominally healthy when sampled, although unrecorded immune exposures were likely present. The donor tested CMV seropositive and was one of the 289 seropositive cohort members. A peripheral blood sample was collected from each donor, and TCR beta sequencing was performed on peripheral blood mononuclear cells. Genomic DNA was extracted from the blood cell samples with the Qiagen DNeasy Blood Extraction Kit. Library prep was done by the immunoSEQ multiplex PCR assay. The multiplex PCR relied on a mix of 60 forward primers for TCR Vbeta segments and 13 reverse primers for TCR Jbeta segments. The CDR3 region of rearranged TCR beta genes was amplified from genomic DNA by a multiplex PCR assay. The Illumina HiSeq System was used to sequence the amplified TCR beta libraries as 87-base-pair reads. The study's processing was this. A later analysis tallied roughly 78 million unique TCR beta chains across the roughly 610 repertoires, and about 10 million of those chains were shared by two or more donors. To remove PCR and sequencing errors, raw reads were error-corrected and collapsed into unique sequences using a nearest-neighbor algorithm that merged closely related sequences. CDR3 sequences were aligned to IMGT reference sequences to assign V, D and J gene segments. For a sequence to be retained, a match of at least six nucleotides to both a V gene segment and a J gene segment was required. Rearrangements were classified as productive when the CDR3 lacked stop codons and remained in frame with V and J, and all other rearrangements were classified as non-productive. CDR3 was defined by IMGT convention, running from the second conserved V-encoded cysteine to the conserved J-encoded phenylalanine. Sequences without an unambiguous match to a single V gene segment were excluded from the earlier analysis of approximately 560 of the donors. An earlier analysis of some 610 of the donors called V segments functional above 56.7% productive rearrangements and segregating when the between-donor standard deviation exceeded 5%. To diagnose cytomegalovirus status from the catalog of TCR beta chain sequences, a statistical classification framework was built. V and J gene assignment, in a later analysis, came from comparing TCR nucleotide sequences with IMGT/GENE-DB human TR gene sequences. The TCRdist pipeline was used in a later analysis to assign CDR3 sequences and most-parsimonious VDJ recombination scenarios. In a later analysis, each TCR beta chain was defined by its CDR3 amino acid sequence together with its V-gene family, and reads without a unique V-gene family were excluded. As a way to deal with suspected cross-contamination and a sequencing artifact, a later analysis dropped roughly 620 nucleotide sequences that were highly shared and had low generation probability. A later analysis calculated a clonal expansion index for each public chain from normalized within-repertoire ranks of inferred template counts. In a later analysis, generation probabilities were computed using a VDJ recombination model fitted to out-of-frame rearrangements, and the results were checked against IGoR. A later analysis scored TCR-TCR, TCR-HLA and TCR-CMV co-occurrence with hypergeometric tests, applying a repertoire-size bias correction to TCR pairs. A later analysis estimated false discovery rates by permuting HLA or CMV assignments 20 times. A later analysis grouped co-occurring TCRs with DBSCAN, adding TCRdist sequence similarity when clustering within HLA-allele-positive subsets. Repertoires with fewer than 30,000 or more than 120,000 public chains, plus five repertoires with anomalous nucleotide sharing, were excluded from co-occurrence clustering. The table was pulled from immuneACCESS by TCRdb, which kept in-frame rearrangements only. Such tables lose some clones; where checked, under half of the loss comes from unresolved V genes, and the rest has no known cause. Clonal size and the V and J genes are those of that table, whereas D and trimming came from the DNA. Within this sample are roughly 160,000 clones, with 77% of them counted one time only. The top ten hold less than 2.5% of the sample.

The sample is drawn from a study of cytomegalovirus exposure and HLA in healthy donors (dated by TCRdb to the late 2010s). In the study overall: An earlier analysis of several hundred of the donors reported 250 to 300 Gb of sequence data and around 120 million unique TCR beta sequences obtained from around 190 million T cells. Both class I and class II loci were covered by HLA typing, at four-digit resolution. Typing coverage differed by locus: A, B, C, DRB1 and DQB1 were typed in about 629-640 donors, DQA1 in 522, DPA1 in some 610, and DPB1 in 450 to 490. The study profiled the T cell repertoires of some 610 subjects by immunosequencing and related them to cytomegalovirus serostatus. The study combined high-throughput TCR immunosequencing, statistical association of individual TCRs with disease status, and machine learning to predict cytomegalovirus infection status. An early release covering approximately 600 HLA-typed donors comprised about 290 gigabases of sequencing data and approximately 85 million unique TCR sequences. A later genetic analysis used genome-wide SNP genotypes for about 65% of the roughly 670 donors, treating that subset as a discovery cohort. Roughly five DR-DQ haplotypes were treated as single units for association and clustering because of strong linkage in the cohort. A separate validation cohort of 100 to 150 different subjects was used in addition to the roughly 700-subject first cohort. Donor age, sex, ethnicity and CMV serostatus were compiled alongside the repertoire data. The study was designed to test whether signatures of past pathogen exposure could be identified by cataloging public T cell receptors. Of the 300 to 500 genotyped donors, 65% to 90% were placed in the genetic ancestry cluster associated with self-reported Caucasian donors. The later analysis used no new phenotypic data to find candidate immune exposures, relying instead on TCR beta sequences and their occurrence across donors. All discovery cohort repertoires had been generated using a single sequencing platform. A later analysis re-examined previously published TCR beta repertoires from just over 650 donors and added high-resolution HLA genotyping to investigate patterns of TCR occurrence. Across under 500 genotyped donors of the cohort, an average of about 250,000 unique TCR beta nucleotide sequences per donor were sequenced, and roughly 17% of those sequences were non-productive. An earlier analysis of 587 of the donors used high-throughput TCR beta sequencing to judge whether each TCR beta V gene segment behaved as functional or pseudogenic.

Overall study outcomes, separate from this receptor: A few of the identified cytomegalovirus-associated TCR beta chains were confirmed in vitro to be specific for cytomegalovirus antigens. Because the 87-base-pair reads could not distinguish some IMGT-functional V segments, including TRBV6-2 and TRBV6-3, those segments were excluded. A further reported finding was that TCR beta sequences accurately predicted the HLA-A and HLA-B alleles for most subjects in the first cohort. A group of highly shared sequence variants was considered likely to be a technical artifact of the sequencing pipeline. A later analysis associated 15,000 or so TCR beta sequences with specific HLA alleles at a false discovery rate of 0.05. Most CMV-associated TCR beta chains appeared to be HLA-restricted in a later analysis, and the HLA associations seemed to be driven largely by CMV exposure. Across donors, most TCR sequences were observed very rarely, whereas some public TCRs were present in many individuals. Correlated functional status among segregating V segments might be attributable to linkage disequilibrium, but an unknown experimental factor could not be ruled out. When HLA alleles, especially DR and DQ, strongly co-occurred, TCR associations were difficult to assign to individual alleles. An association between a missense DCLRE1C variant and V-gene and J-gene trimming of TCR beta chains was found in a later genetic analysis and replicated in an independent cohort. The classifier was reported to diagnose cytomegalovirus status with high specificity and sensitivity in both the original and validation cohorts. A later analysis found that TCR association rates varied across HLA loci, with DRB1 alleles showing the most associated TCRs and HLA-C alleles the fewest. Because some donors lacked HLA typing at each locus, the association tests relied only on the typed subset. According to the authors, the approach could potentially be generalized to other disease states and immunological phenotypes. Broadly in line with IMGT annotations, most TCR beta V segments showed up in productive rearrangements about 90% or about 30% of the time in an earlier analysis of around 550 of the donors. A later analysis reported that several top co-occurrence clusters appeared linked to parvovirus B19, influenza, CMV and Epstein-Barr virus. In a later genetic analysis, fewer N-insertions in productive TCRs were reported among donors in an Asian-associated ancestry cluster than the roughly 700-donor mean. The presence/absence analyses assumed that sequencing depth was roughly uniform across donors, and that assumption may not be true. In a later analysis, HLA-associated TCR beta chains were found to be more clonally expanded and to have lower generation probabilities than equally common non-associated chains. Because counts were too low, approximately 15 rarely observed V segments, including chromosome 9 orphons, were excluded from the earlier analysis of some 540 of the donors. The only immune exposure information available for the cohort was CMV serostatus. The study gave a list of 150 to 200 TCR beta chains associated with cytomegalovirus. Only TCR beta chains were sequenced in this cohort, and the absence of alpha or paired-chain data limited detectable features.

Inclusive of the bounding cysteine and phenylalanine, the CDR3 is 14 residues long. Kept here is only the CDR3 DNA, which spans 42 bases and is read in frame from base 1. The germline V gene gives CDR1 as SGHTA and CDR2 as FQGNSA. Trimming takes 5 bases from V and 2 bases from J, and the germline ends sit 13 bases apart. The sample consisted of PBMCs. The source of this sequence is a man between 50 and 59 years old in good health and CMV-seropositive. The chain employs TRBV7-2 and TRBJ2-7; a confident D gene designation cannot be given. The nucleotide sequence reads TGTGCCAGCAGCGACCCCAGCAGCGCCTACGAGCAGTACTTC. It codes for CASSDPSSAYEQYF.